These 26 T cell receptor beta chains share one sample of origin, sequenced in a study of shared clonotypes between healthy human individuals. Only CD45RO-negative cells positively selected for CCR7 counted as naive CD8 cells, so terminally differentiated effector memory CD45RA+ cells were excluded. Assay: immunoSEQ multiplex PCR; the TCRdb copy retains only in-frame clones and omits some. The sample yields approximately 2,000,000 clones, around 95% seen once. The sample taken for sequencing was naive CD8+ T cells from PBMCs. The receptors shown here come from a man aged 18 to 30 in good health. Some clones in this sample may be carry-over from other donors' samples.

The chain combines TRBV7-8 with TRBJ2-7, with 13 bases lining up with TRBD2. Germline CDR1 SGHVS, CDR2 FQNEAQ. This CDR3 is 17 amino acids long. The V and J ends lost 5 bases and 3 bases, in that order; junction bases with no gene match: 10. CDR3 in DNA: TGTGCCAGCAGCCCCGGACTAGCGGGAGCGTTTAACTACGAGCAGTACTTC. Encoded protein: CASSPGLAGAFNYEQYF.

This clone was recorded a few times. This rearrangement joins TRBV7-8 to TRBJ2-7; 9 nucleotides match TRBD2. The CDR3 covers 14 residues. V lost 7 bases and J lost 3; bases outside the gene matches: 7. Germline CDR1 and CDR2: SGHVS and FQNEAQ. CDR3 nucleotide sequence: TGTGCCAGCATCGATAGCGGGAGATTCTACGAGCAGTACTTC. This translates into CASIDSGRFYEQYF.

V and J are TRBV2 and TRBJ2-2, with 10 bases identical to TRBD1. This CDR3 contains 15 residues. V lost 11 bases, J lost 4 bases, and 10 bases stayed unmatched. Per the germline V gene, CDR1 is SNHLY and CDR2 is FYNNEI. The CDR3 region is CACHVRTGGTGELFF. The CDR3 region has the DNA TGTGCCTGTCACGTTAGGACAGGGGGCACCGGGGAGCTGTTTTTT.

The V gene is TRBV29-1, the J gene TRBJ2-5; tentative D call: TRBD2 (6 bases). This CDR3 contains 15 residues. Germline V CDR1 and CDR2: SQVTM, ANQGSEA. Trimming left V 3 bases short and J 0 bases short, with 14 bases between. CDR3 DNA sequence: TGCAGCGTTGAGGGGGGTAGTGGGTACCAAGAGACCCAGTACTTC. This codes for CSVEGGSGYQETQYF.

The chain couples TRBV27 to TRBJ2-2; weak D call: TRBD2 (5 bases). Germline lookup yields CDR1 MNHEY and CDR2 SMNVEV (reference sequence). The V gene lost 3 bases and the J gene lost 5 bases, with 16 bases spanning the gap. The CDR3 is 16 residues long. The CDR3, as DNA: TGTGCCAGCAGTTTTAGTTGGGGAGAAAAGACCGGGGAGCTGTTTTTT. It encodes CASSFSWGEKTGELFF.

The chain uses TRBV11-2 and TRBJ2-5, with D uncertain. Germline V gene sequence: CDR1 SGHAT, CDR2 FQNNGV. The CDR3 sequence is 14 residues long. The germline V and J ends were trimmed by 5 bases and 4 bases, with 14 bases remaining between them. The CDR3 DNA follows: TGTGCCAGCAGCGACAACGGCGGAAGAGAGACCCAGTACTTC. This translates into CASSDNGGRETQYF.

This clone was seen only once. The CDR3 loop reads CASSLATSGLKETQYF. The CDR3 nucleotides read TGTGCCAGCAGCTTAGCGACGTCGGGGTTAAAAGAGACCCAGTACTTC. The V gene is TRBV7-9, the J gene TRBJ2-5; D may be TRBD2 (5 bases). V was pared by 0 bases and J by 3 bases, with 14 bases between. Germline assignment: CDR1 SEHNR and CDR2 FQNEAQ (reference sequence). The CDR3 extends over 16 amino acids.

This clone was observed a single time. This sample also contains other DNA sequences that code for the same CDR3. The CDR3 bases are TGTGCCACCAGCAGAGACCGGGACAGAAATCAGCCCCAGCATTTT. Translation gives CATSRDRDRNQPQHF. V and J are TRBV15 and TRBJ1-5, with 7 positions matching TRBD1. Germline CDR1 is LNHNV and CDR2 is YYDKDF (reference sequence). The CDR3 loop spans 15 amino acids. V lost 0 bases and J lost 4; bases outside the gene matches: 3.

This clone was observed once. This chain links TRBV11-2 with TRBJ2-7; D gene uncertain. Germline V gene lookup returns CDR1 SGHAT and CDR2 FQNNGV. V was clipped by 5 bases and J by 0 bases, with 11 bases between them. This CDR3 has 14 residues. The CDR3 spells CASSRHENSYEQYF. The CDR3 DNA follows: TGTGCCAGCAGCCGCCACGAAAACTCCTACGAGCAGTACTTC.

The V call is TRBV5-8, the J call TRBJ1-1; 8 bases line up with TRBD1. The V gene's germline CDR1 is SGHTS and CDR2 YDEGEE. The CDR3 spans 16 residues. The V gene end was trimmed by 6 bases and the J gene end by 2 bases; junction bases not matched to a gene: 12. The CDR3 DNA sequence: TGTGCCAGCACCAAGACAGGGGACTTGCTAAACACTGAAGCTTTCTTT. This sequence encodes CASTKTGDLLNTEAFF.

DNA for the CDR3: TGTGCCAGCAGTCCCCGCCGACAGGGGGGTAAGGCTTTCTTT. Amino acid sequence: CASSPRRQGGKAFF. The genes are TRBV28 and TRBJ1-1, with 9 nucleotides matching TRBD1. With 5 bases clipped from V and 11 bases from J, the junction kept 12 bases outside the gene matches. Germline loops: CDR1 MDHEN, CDR2 SYDVKM. CDR3 length: 14 amino acids.

This clone was observed a handful of times. This sample includes further DNA sequences coding for the same CDR3. The CDR3 sequence: CASSAGTSSYNEQFF. The CDR3, as DNA: TGTGCCAGCAGCGCCGGGACTAGCTCCTACAATGAGCAGTTCTTC. The J gene is TRBJ2-1, the V gene TRBV9; 8 nucleotides agree with TRBD2. The V gene's germline CDR1 is SGDLS and CDR2 YYNGEE. V lost 3 bases, J lost 0 bases, and 2 bases stayed unmatched. The CDR3 length is 15 residues.

V gene TRBV5-5 combines with J gene TRBJ1-4; 7 nucleotides agree with TRBD1. CDR1 SGHKS and CDR2 YYEKEE come from the germline V gene (reference sequence). The CDR3 runs to 15 residues. Trimming at V came to 4 bases and at J to 8 bases, leaving 11 bases not matched to a gene. CDR3 DNA sequence: TGTGCCAGCAGCGCCAGCCGGGACAGTAACGAAAAACTGTTTTTT. It yields the protein CASSASRDSNEKLFF.

The chain combines TRBV7-3 with TRBJ2-1; 10 nucleotides agree with TRBD2. This CDR3 comprises 14 residues. Germline values: CDR1 SGHTA, CDR2 FQGTGA. Trimming cost V 5 bases and J 8 bases; bases outside gene matches: 6. The chain's CDR3 is CASSMGLAMDEQFF. In DNA, the CDR3 is TGTGCCAGCAGCATGGGACTAGCGATGGATGAGCAGTTCTTC.

The V call is TRBV27, the J call TRBJ1-2, with D possibly being TRBD1 (6 bases). The CDR3 is 16 residues long. Germline CDR1 MNHEY, CDR2 SMNVEV (reference sequence). Trimming left V 0 bases short and J 0 bases short, with 11 bases between. The chain's CDR3 is CASSLSLDSSNYGYTF. CDR3 nucleotide sequence: TGTGCCAGCAGTTTATCATTGGACAGCTCTAACTATGGCTACACCTTC.

The chain links TRBV4-3 to TRBJ2-1, with D uncertain. The CDR3 contains 15 residues. The germline V gene encodes CDR1 LGHNA and CDR2 YSLEER. The ends were cut back, 0 bases at V and 3 bases at J, with 9 bases in the middle. The CDR3 protein is CASSQEGNDYNEQFF. The CDR3 bases are TGCGCCAGCAGCCAAGAAGGTAATGACTACAATGAGCAGTTCTTC.

The gene calls are TRBV5-5 and TRBJ2-7, with 9 nucleotides matching TRBD1. The germline V gene has CDR1 SGHKS and CDR2 YYEKEE (reference sequence). There are 15 residues in the CDR3. The V segment lost 4 bases and the J segment 6 bases; nucleotides outside the gene matches: 11. The CDR3 loop is CASSAVPGQGSEQYF. In DNA form, the CDR3 reads TGTGCCAGCAGCGCAGTCCCGGGACAGGGTTCCGAGCAGTACTTC.

The chain employs TRBV9 and TRBJ1-2, with unresolved D. The CDR3 extends over 13 amino acids. The germline V gene has CDR1 SGDLS and CDR2 YYNGEE. Trimming pared 4 bases from V and 6 bases from J, leaving 13 bases between. The chain's CDR3 is CASSSGKVDGYTF. The CDR3 DNA sequence: TGTGCCAGCAGCTCTGGGAAAGTAGATGGCTACACCTTC.

This chain joins TRBV28 and TRBJ2-7; a weak D match, TRBD2 (6 bases). Trimming took 5 bases from V and 3 from J, leaving 20 bases between them. The CDR3 has 16 residues. Germline V gene data show CDR1 as MDHEN and CDR2 as SYDVKM. CDR3 in amino acids: CASSHLGSSVYYEQYF. CDR3 sequence (DNA): TGTGCCAGCAGTCACTTGGGATCTAGCGTTTACTACGAGCAGTACTTC.

The chain uses TRBV4-1 and TRBJ1-4; D gene uncertain. From germline, CDR1 is MGHRA and CDR2 YSYEKL. Trimming shortened V by 4 bases and J by 8 bases, and 23 bases separated the two germline ends. The CDR3 length is 17 residues. The CDR3 bases are TGCGCCAGCAGCCTACCAGTGTGGGATATTTATCAAGAAAAACTGTTTTTT. It specifies CASSLPVWDIYQEKLFF.

The chain joins TRBV7-2 to TRBJ2-7; D unresolved. Trimming cost V 1 base and J 12 bases, with 19 bases left between them. CDR3 size: 14 residues. CDR1 is SGHTA, CDR2 FQGNSA, per germline. As DNA, the CDR3 is TGTGCCAGCAGCTTAGACGCCACCTACGAGCAGTGGTACTTC. This translates into CASSLDATYEQWYF.

The chain uses TRBV5-6 and TRBJ1-5, with D possibly matching TRBD1 (6 bases). V lost 5 bases and J lost 6, with 21 bases in between. Germline V gene data show CDR1 as SGHDT and CDR2 as YYEEEE. The CDR3 runs 16 residues. The CDR3 bases are TGTGCCAGCAGTTCGAGCGGGACATCCAACAGTCAGCCCCAGCATTTT. Translating gives CASSSSGTSNSQPQHF.

The J gene is TRBJ2-3, the V gene TRBV7-3; D perhaps matches TRBD2 (6 bases). Germline V gene data show CDR1 as SGHTA and CDR2 as FQGTGA. This CDR3 region has 16 residues. Trimming pared 2 bases from V and 4 bases from J, leaving 16 bases between. This chain's CDR3 is CASSLVDWGDADTQYF. CDR3 DNA sequence: TGTGCCAGCAGCTTAGTCGATTGGGGGGACGCAGATACGCAGTATTTT.

This clone was seen once. The J gene is TRBJ1-2, the V gene TRBV2; D remains ambiguous. V lost 6 bases and J 1 base, leaving 9 bases between the germline ends. Per germline, CDR1 SNHLY and CDR2 FYNNEI. CDR3 length equals 13 residues. CDR3 sequence: CASRTSFNYGYTF. The CDR3 DNA reads as TGTGCCAGCAGAACATCGTTTAACTATGGCTACACCTTC.

The rearrangement joins TRBV27 to TRBJ2-2; 13 nucleotides agree with TRBD2. V shed 5 bases, J shed 7 bases, and the junction held 1 base outside the gene matches. CDR1 MNHEY and CDR2 SMNVEV come from the germline V gene (reference sequence). The CDR3 contains 14 residues. CDR3 DNA sequence: TGTGCCAGCAGTACTAGCGGGAGGGTCGGGGAGCTGTTTTTT. Protein product: CASSTSGRVGELFF.

This clone was seen only a few times. Other DNA sequences in this sample translate to the same CDR3. The V call is TRBV18, the J call TRBJ1-1; the D gene is possibly TRBD1 (5 bases). V was shortened by 6 bases and J by 3 bases, with 11 bases between the two germline ends. Germline CDR1 reads KGHSH; CDR2 reads LQKENI. The CDR3 length is 13 residues. The CDR3 nucleotides read TGTGCCAGCTCCCAGGGAGGGTACACTGAAGCTTTCTTT. It specifies CASSQGGYTEAFF.